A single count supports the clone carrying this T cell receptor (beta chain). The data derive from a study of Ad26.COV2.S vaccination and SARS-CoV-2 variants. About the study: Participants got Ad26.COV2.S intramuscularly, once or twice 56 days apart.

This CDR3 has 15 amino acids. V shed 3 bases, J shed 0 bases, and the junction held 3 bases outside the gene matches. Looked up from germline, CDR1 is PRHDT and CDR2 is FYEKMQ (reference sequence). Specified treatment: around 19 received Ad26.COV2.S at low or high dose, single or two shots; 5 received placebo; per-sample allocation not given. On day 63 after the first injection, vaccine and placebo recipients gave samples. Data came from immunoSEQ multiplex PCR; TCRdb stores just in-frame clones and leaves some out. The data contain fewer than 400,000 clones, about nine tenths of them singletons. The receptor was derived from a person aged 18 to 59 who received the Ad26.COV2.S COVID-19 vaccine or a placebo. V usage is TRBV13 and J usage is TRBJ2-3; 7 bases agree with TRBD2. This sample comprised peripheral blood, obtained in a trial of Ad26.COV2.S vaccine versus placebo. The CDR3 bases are TGTGCCAGCAGCTTCCTAGCGGTTAGCACAGATACGCAGTATTTT. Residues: CASSFLAVSTDTQYF.